The 3 T cell receptor beta chains below all came from one sample that was sequenced in a study of cytomegalovirus exposure and HLA in healthy donors (dated by TCRdb to between 2016 and 2019). Libraries came from the immunoSEQ multiplex PCR assay. For the multiplex PCR, a mixture combining 60 forward primers for TCR Vbeta segments and 13 reverse primers for TCR Jbeta segments was used. TCRdb provides this immuneACCESS table in a form limited to in-frame rearrangements. Some clones are lacking; in checked studies, under half of them reflect an unresolved V gene, and why the rest are absent is not known. In all, the sample holds around 160,000 clones, and approximately 67% of those were seen once. The ten largest clonotypes hold 3.5% to 5% of the sample. Material: PBMCs. The receptor source for this set is a woman under 30 in good health and CMV-seropositive.

The chain carries TRBV10-3 and TRBJ1-6; D remains ambiguous. Trimming left V 3 bases short and J 6 bases short, with 9 bases between. Germline CDR1 ENHRY, CDR2 SYGVKD. CDR3 length equals 14 residues. CDR3 sequence: CAISDSAINSPLHF. Written as DNA, the CDR3 is TGTGCCATCAGTGACAGCGCCATTAATTCACCCCTCCACTTT.

The chain carries TRBV27 and TRBJ2-3, with 7 bases fitting TRBD2. Germline V CDR1 and CDR2: MNHEY, SMNVEV (reference sequence). V shed 2 bases, J shed 4 bases, and the junction held 9 bases outside the gene matches. The length of the CDR3 is 16 residues. DNA of the CDR3: TGTGCCAGCAGTTTAGCGGGTGCGGGAGTGGCAGATACGCAGTATTTT. Its protein product is CASSLAGAGVADTQYF.

This chain joins TRBV2 and TRBJ2-2; 8 bases align to TRBD1. Germline CDR1 is SNHLY and CDR2 is FYNNEI. The CDR3 runs 14 residues. J lost 3 bases, V lost 6 bases, and 3 bases had no gene match. The CDR3 protein is CASRDREDTGELFF. Written as DNA, the CDR3 is TGTGCCAGCAGGGACAGGGAGGACACCGGGGAGCTGTTTTTT.